The sequence of this TCR beta chain was determined in a study of shared clonotypes between healthy human individuals. General study points: Some naive CD4 clonotypes, roughly 4.5%, turned up in common across several donors.

There are a few counts of this clone. The antigen is unknown. Germline assignment: CDR1 MGHRA and CDR2 YSYEKL. CDR3 size: 15 residues. V dropped 1 base and J dropped 3 bases, with 9 bases sitting between them. The sorted-subset replicate PCRs were given around 200 ng DNA, which is 31,000 or so T cell genomes. Sequenced by immunoSEQ multiplex PCR; TCRdb stores in-frame clones only, minus some. This sample has some 2.4 million clones, with 93% found just once. Sequencing input: naive CD4+ T cells from PBMCs. Indicated subset: CD45RA+ positively selected. The chain combines TRBV4-1 with TRBJ1-4, with D tentatively TRBD1 (6 bases). The origin of this receptor is a man between 18 and 35 years old in good health. Some clones in this sample may be carry-over from other donors' samples. DNA of the CDR3: TGCGCCAGCAGCCAAGCAGGGGTCGCTAATGAAAAACTGTTTTTT. Its protein is CASSQAGVANEKLFF.